This T cell receptor (beta chain) was sequenced during a study of shared clonotypes between healthy human individuals. Findings and limits, study-wide: Sharing across several donors was seen in 4% to 5% of naive CD4 clonotypes. In general, naive subsets displayed greater estimated richness than memory subsets did. It was expected that sequencing depth would affect clonotype sharing among donors.

Note on this clone: The antigen is not known.

Using immunoSEQ multiplex PCR, the repertoire was profiled, and TCRdb retains in-frame clones only, with some absent. The sample includes about 1.5 million clones, 98% of them seen just once. The sequence derives from a man aged 25 to 40 in good health. Sample: naive CD4+ T cells sorted from blood. Specified subset: CD45RA+ positively selected.

CDR3 DNA: TGTGCCAGCAGCGGGGGGGGACTAGCGAACGTAGAGACCCAGTACTTC. It translates to CASSGGGLANVETQYF. The chain is built from TRBV2 and TRBJ2-5; TRBD2 agrees at 10 bases. The CDR3 is made up of 16 amino acids. The V gene's germline CDR1 is SNHLY and CDR2 FYNNEI. V trimming: 6 bases; J trimming: 4 bases; junction bases outside the gene matches: 11. The variable domain in full, with the rest retrieved from reference TRBV2 and TRBJ2-5, is EPEVTQTPSHQVTQMGQEVILRCVPISNHLYFYWYRQILGQKVEFLVSFYNNEISEKSEIFDDQFSVERPDGSNFTLKIRSTKLEDSAMYFCASSGGGLANVETQYFGPGTRLLVL.